The rows below give T cell receptor beta chains drawn from one sample of a study of Graves' ophthalmopathy and Graves' hyperthyroidism. TCRdb re-called the multiplex PCR reads through MiXCR, storing one row per CDR3 protein. Of about 1.1 million distinct CDR3 sequences in the sample, about 35% were seen once. The source material was peripheral blood or thyroid tissue (not recorded which). The receptors shown here come from an adult man with Graves' hyperthyroidism. CDR3s include the opening cysteine and the closing phenylalanine or tryptophan. The D gene is left open where the match is weak. Clone size appears in some rows only: once, few, many, or a class for an expanded clone.

d_gene	v_gene	j_gene	abundance	CDR3aa	CDR3nt
NA	TRBV7-8	TRBJ1-3	NA	CASSLGGGGNTIYF	TGTGCCAGCAGCTTAGGGGGCGGGGGAAACACCATATATTTT
NA	TRBV6-6	TRBJ2-7	many	CASSSHGAGIYEQYF	TGTGCCAGCAGCTCACACGGGGCAGGGATCTACGAGCAGTACTTC
NA	TRBV24-1	TRBJ1-1	many	CATSDLLVGLEDTEAFF	TGTGCCACCAGTGATTTGCTGGTGGGGTTAGAGGACACTGAAGCTTTCTTT
NA	TRBV6-5	TRBJ1-3	NA	CASSYAGADGNTIYF	TGTGCCAGCAGTTACGCGGGGGCCGACGGAAACACCATATATTTT
NA	TRBV6-5	TRBJ1-6	NA	CASSWDGVVSPLHF	TGTGCCAGCAGCTGGGACGGCGTGGTGTCACCCCTCCACTTT
TRBD2	TRBV20-1	TRBJ2-7	many	CSARPRLAASRNEQYF	TGCAGTGCTAGACCAAGACTAGCGGCGAGTCGAAACGAGCAGTACTTC
TRBD1	TRBV25-1	TRBJ1-5	NA	CASSDGRQGAYSNQPQHF	TGTGCCAGCAGTGATGGGAGACAGGGGGCTTATAGCAATCAGCCCCAGCATTTT
NA	TRBV12-3/TRBV12-4	TRBJ2-5	few	CASSRPRGKETQYF	TGTGCCAGCAGCCGTCCCCGGGGAAAGGAGACCCAGTACTTC
NA	TRBV7-2	TRBJ2-7	many	CASSLGPSYEQYF	TGTGCCAGCAGCTTAGGACCATCCTACGAGCAGTACTTC
TRBD2	TRBV5-1	TRBJ2-7	NA	CASSLDRGGVYEQYF	TGCGCCAGCAGCTTGGACCGGGGGGGAGTCTACGAGCAGTACTTC
NA	TRBV12-3/TRBV12-4	TRBJ2-7	few	CASSRQNTYEQYF	TGTGCCAGCAGTAGACAGAACACCTACGAGCAGTACTTC
TRBD1	TRBV10-3	TRBJ1-2	few	CASTERYRDRGYYGYTF	TGTGCCAGCACCGAAAGATACCGGGACAGGGGATACTATGGCTACACCTTC
NA	TRBV6-6	TRBJ1-2	NA	CASTFRSGYTF	TGTGCCAGCACATTCCGCTCTGGCTACACCTTC
NA	TRBV7-2	TRBJ1-1	many	CASSSGRLNTEAFF	TGTGCCAGCAGCTCCGGGAGATTGAACACTGAAGCTTTCTTT
NA	TRBV20-1	TRBJ2-1	NA	CSFGVNEQFF	TGCAGCTTCGGGGTCAATGAGCAGTTCTTC
NA	TRBV5-1	TRBJ1-4	NA	CASSFWGQANEKLFF	TGCGCCAGCAGCTTTTGGGGACAAGCTAATGAAAAACTGTTTTTT
NA	TRBV5-1	TRBJ1-4	few	CASSPGTMEKLFF	TGCGCCAGCAGCCCGGGGACTATGGAAAAACTGTTTTTT
NA	TRBV7-7	TRBJ1-4	few	CASSLQKGANEKLFF	TGTGCTAGCAGCTTACAGAAAGGGGCTAATGAAAAACTGTTTTTT
TRBD1	TRBV2	TRBJ2-5	NA	CASSQAGTGIKTQYF	TGTGCCAGCAGCCAGGCCGGGACAGGGATTAAGACCCAGTACTTC
NA	TRBV20-1	TRBJ1-2	many	CSAMDRGYTF	TGCAGTGCTATGGACCGCGGCTACACCTTC
NA	TRBV30	TRBJ2-7	many	CAWSVRYEQYF	TGTGCCTGGAGTGTACGCTACGAGCAGTACTTC
NA	TRBV7-2	TRBJ1-5	many	CASSLSGFQPQHF	TGTGCCAGCAGCTTATCGGGATTCCAGCCCCAGCATTTT
NA	TRBV10-3	TRBJ1-3	many	CAISDPGPDSGNTIYF	TGTGCCATCAGTGACCCAGGCCCAGATTCTGGAAACACCATATATTTT
TRBD1	TRBV13	TRBJ2-7	few	CASSYPGQSYEQYF	TGTGCCAGCAGCTACCCGGGACAGAGTTACGAGCAGTACTTC
TRBD1	TRBV12-3/TRBV12-4	TRBJ1-2	many	CASSFSGTGLFNYGYTF	TGTGCCAGCAGTTTTTCCGGGACAGGGCTATTCAACTATGGCTACACCTTC
NA	TRBV13	TRBJ1-4	NA	CASSTRRGGEKLFF	TGTGCCAGCAGTACCAGGAGAGGAGGTGAAAAACTGTTTTTT
NA	TRBV10-3	TRBJ2-2	many	CAIKGEPGELFF	TGTGCCATCAAAGGGGAGCCCGGGGAGCTGTTTTTT
TRBD1	TRBV29-1	TRBJ1-4	NA	CSATGGKLFF	TGCAGCGCCACAGGGGGAAAACTGTTTTTT
NA	TRBV11-1	TRBJ2-5	NA	CASRPGTRQETLYF	TGTGCCAGCAGGCCCGGGACCCGCCAAGAGACCTTGTACTTC
TRBD2	TRBV12-3/TRBV12-4	TRBJ2-7	once	CASSSLRTSRPYEQYF	TGTGCCAGCAGTTCCTTACGGACTAGCAGGCCCTACGAGCAGTACTTC
TRBD1	TRBV19	TRBJ1-4	once	CALDRGPGEEKLFF	TGTGCCTTGGACAGGGGGCCAGGGGAGGAAAAACTGTTTTTT
NA	TRBV7-8	TRBJ1-6	NA	CASSLRRVGSPLHF	TGTGCCAGCAGCTTACGCAGGGTGGGATCACCCCTCCACTTT
NA	TRBV29-1	TRBJ2-6	many	CSVRSESQGSSGANVLTF	TGCAGCGTTCGCTCAGAATCACAGGGAAGCTCTGGGGCCAACGTCCTGACTTTC
NA	TRBV15	TRBJ1-6	few	CATSGTWDTNSPLHF	TGTGCCACCAGCGGAACCTGGGACACCAATTCACCCCTCCACTTT
TRBD1	TRBV24-1	TRBJ1-2	many	CATSDRDRSVGYTF	TGTGCCACCAGTGACAGGGACAGATCGGTTGGCTACACCTTC
NA	TRBV20-1	TRBJ2-7	many	CSAKTVSYEQYF	TGCAGTGCTAAAACAGTCTCCTACGAGCAGTACTTC
TRBD1	TRBV2	TRBJ1-6	NA	CASRQGHSPLHF	TGTGCCAGTAGACAGGGCCATTCACCCCTCCACTTT
NA	TRBV28	TRBJ2-7	NA	CASSLTGPFYEQYF	TGTGCCAGCAGTTTAACAGGACCATTCTACGAGCAGTACTTC
TRBD1	TRBV7-9	TRBJ1-3	many	CASSSGQGSGNTIYF	TGTGCCAGCAGCTCCGGACAGGGCTCTGGAAACACCATATATTTT
NA	TRBV12-3/TRBV12-4	TRBJ2-2	NA	CASSASGTGDTGELFF	TGTGCCAGCAGTGCTAGCGGGACAGGGGACACCGGGGAGCTGTTTTTT
TRBD1	TRBV10-3	TRBJ1-3	NA	CAIRRDSKGNTIYF	TGTGCCATCAGGAGGGACAGCAAAGGGAACACCATATATTTT
NA	TRBV6-5	TRBJ1-2	NA	CASTYFQRNYGYTF	TGTGCCAGCACTTACTTTCAGCGGAACTATGGCTACACCTTC
TRBD1	TRBV4-3	TRBJ1-6	many	CASSHSRDRGGSPLHF	TGCGCCAGCAGCCACTCTCGGGACAGGGGTGGTTCACCCCTCCACTTT
NA	TRBV10-3	TRBJ2-2	NA	CAIRAGANTGELFF	TGTGCCATCAGAGCAGGGGCGAACACCGGGGAGCTGTTTTTT
NA	TRBV20-1	TRBJ2-7	NA	CSARGGRGTYEQYF	TGCAGTGCTAGAGGGGGCAGGGGAACTTACGAGCAGTACTTC
TRBD1	TRBV6-1	TRBJ1-2	many	CASSEWGDRVYGYTF	TGTGCCAGCAGTGAATGGGGGGACAGGGTCTATGGCTACACCTTC
NA	TRBV29-1	TRBJ2-2	many	CSARRAADTGELFF	TGCAGCGCGAGGAGAGCAGCGGACACCGGGGAGCTGTTTTTT
TRBD2	TRBV13	TRBJ2-5	many	CASSHLAGLGETQYF	TGTGCCAGCAGCCATCTAGCGGGATTAGGGGAGACCCAGTACTTC
TRBD1	TRBV20-1	TRBJ1-2	NA	CSAREPGTAGYGYTF	TGCAGTGCTAGAGAGCCCGGGACAGCAGGCTATGGCTACACCTTC
TRBD1	TRBV4-3	TRBJ2-7	many	CASSQDWTGYEQYF	TGCGCCAGCAGCCAAGATTGGACAGGCTACGAGCAGTACTTC
NA	TRBV20-1	TRBJ2-7	NA	CSALQGEQYF	TGCAGTGCTTTACAGGGCGAGCAGTACTTC
NA	TRBV6-6	TRBJ2-5	NA	CAISESWTAGRGLETQYF	TGTGCCATCAGTGAGTCTTGGACCGCCGGGAGAGGTTTGGAGACCCAGTACTTC
NA	TRBV19	TRBJ2-2	NA	CASTQGLTGELFF	TGTGCCAGTACCCAGGGACTCACCGGGGAGCTGTTTTTT
NA	TRBV7-9	TRBJ2-7	many	CASSLSRGGDEQYF	TGTGCCAGCAGCTTAAGCAGGGGAGGCGACGAGCAGTACTTC
TRBD1	TRBV7-9	TRBJ1-1	many	CASSHRQGVDTEAFF	TGTGCCAGCAGCCACAGACAGGGGGTTGACACTGAAGCTTTCTTT
NA	TRBV20-1	TRBJ2-7	NA	CSATAGIYEQYF	TGCAGTGCGACGGCTGGGATTTACGAGCAGTACTTC
TRBD1	TRBV10-1	TRBJ2-7	NA	CASSATGDRHEQYF	TGCGCCAGCAGTGCGACAGGGGATCGGCACGAGCAGTACTTC
NA	TRBV25-1	TRBJ1-6	NA	CASVGLGGSPLHF	TGTGCCAGCGTCGGACTTGGTGGGTCACCCCTCCACTTT
NA	TRBV7-9	TRBJ2-5	few	CASSLGFRGLQETQYF	TGTGCCAGCAGCTTAGGTTTTCGGGGTTTACAAGAGACCCAGTACTTC